These 20 T cell receptor beta chains were all obtained from the same sample, sequenced in a study of regulatory T cells in long-lasting Graves disease. Time point denoted: newly diagnosed GD, antithyroid drugs for less than 3 months. Generation of the TCR library employed RNA extracted from PBMCs. Building the TCR beta libraries relied on iRepertoire HTBI primers, and CDR3 regions underwent Arm-PCR. TCRdb re-called the multiplex PCR reads with MiXCR, one entry per CDR3 protein. The table shows roughly 610,000 distinct CDR3 sequences, with around 16% occurring only once. These same records also appear under a second study, on T cells in Graves' hyperthyroidism and ophthalmopathy.

This material consisted of peripheral blood mononuclear cells (PBMCs), taken at new diagnosis, from a patient treated with antithyroid drugs. Receptors originate from a young man with Graves disease.

This clonotype was seen many times. The genes are TRBV11-3 and TRBJ2-1, with TRBD2 matching over 11 bases. The germline CDR1 and CDR2 sequences are SGHNT and YENEEA. This CDR3 region has 18 residues. J was trimmed by 7 bases and V by 5 bases; bases with no gene match: 16. DNA for the CDR3: TGTGCCAGCAGCCCCCGGGTGGGCACTAGCGGGAGTGGAAATGAGCAGTTCTTC. This codes for CASSPRVGTSGSGNEQFF.

V gene TRBV5-1 combines with J gene TRBJ2-1; tentative D call: TRBD1 (6 bases). Germline lookup yields CDR1 SGHRS and CDR2 YFSETQ. The CDR3 spans 19 residues. The V and J ends lost 4 bases and 0 bases respectively, with 23 bases between them. For the CDR3, the DNA is TGCGCCAGCAGCCCCCGGACAGTTAACCCCTGGAGCTCCTACAATGAGCAGTTCTTC. This translates into CASSPRTVNPWSSYNEQFF.

The V call is TRBV28, the J call TRBJ1-1; 8 bases line up with TRBD1. The CDR3 covers 13 residues. Trimming removed 4 bases from V and 8 bases from J; junction bases left unmatched: 6. Germline assignment: CDR1 MDHEN and CDR2 SYDVKM. The chain's CDR3 is CASSSTGQGEAFF. CDR3 nucleotide sequence: TGTGCCAGCAGTTCGACCGGACAGGGCGAAGCTTTCTTT.

This clonotype turned up a few times. The chain uses TRBV15 and TRBJ2-5; D uncertain. Trimming took off 2 bases at V and 2 bases at J, with 6 bases between the two ends. The germline gives CDR1 LNHNV, CDR2 YYDKDF (reference sequence). The CDR3 contains 13 residues. The CDR3 region has the DNA TGTGCCACCAGCAGACGGTTACAAGAGACCCAGTACTTC. Its protein product is CATSRRLQETQYF. Together with reference TRBV15 and TRBJ2-5, the CDR3 gives the full variable domain: DAMVIQNPRYQVTQFGKPVTLSCSQTLNHNVMYWYQQKSSQAPKLLFHYYDKDFNNEADTPDNFQSRRPNTSFCFLDIRSPGLGDTAMYLCATSRRLQETQYFGPGTRLLVL.

This clonotype came up many times. The rearrangement joins TRBV12-3 or TRBV12-4 to TRBJ2-1; 7 bases align to TRBD2. This CDR3 is 15 amino acids long. V was pared by 5 bases and J by 9 bases, with 13 bases of the junction left unmatched. CDR3 in DNA: TGTGCCAGCAGTGGCACTAGCGTAGGTCCAAGTGAGCAGTTCTTC. Residues: CASSGTSVGPSEQFF.

This clonotype occurred many times. J is TRBJ2-1 and V is TRBV27; 7 nucleotides match TRBD2. With V trimmed by 7 bases and J by 4 bases, 7 bases remained unmatched. This CDR3 region has 14 residues. Germline V lookup: CDR1 MNHEY, CDR2 SMNVEV (reference sequence). CDR3 protein: CASTVAGVYNEQFF. The CDR3 region has the DNA TGTGCCAGCACCGTAGCGGGTGTTTACAATGAGCAGTTCTTC.

This clonotype was seen at least ten times. This chain connects TRBV28 to TRBJ2-7, with 8 bases fitting TRBD2. V dropped 3 bases and J dropped 2; count of bases not matched to a gene: 3. CDR3 length equals 14 residues. CDR1 is MDHEN and CDR2 is SYDVKM in the germline V gene. The CDR3 reads CASSFSGGPYEQYF. The CDR3 DNA sequence: TGTGCCAGCAGTTTCAGCGGGGGACCCTACGAGCAGTACTTC.

This clonotype occurred many times. This CDR3 is CASSFTPGQGVTEAFF. In DNA, the CDR3 is TGTGCCAGCAGTTTCACTCCGGGACAGGGGGTCACTGAAGCTTTCTTT. This chain joins TRBV28 and TRBJ1-1; TRBD1 agrees at 11 bases. Germline assignment: CDR1 MDHEN and CDR2 SYDVKM. This CDR3 has 16 amino acids. J was trimmed by 4 bases and V by 3 bases; bases with no gene match: 7.

This clonotype has more than one count but fewer than ten. The chain combines TRBV5-1 with TRBJ1-1; D remains ambiguous. The germline V gene has CDR1 SGHRS and CDR2 YFSETQ. V lost 8 bases, J lost 4 bases, and 24 bases lay in between. This CDR3 is built from 16 residues. The CDR3, as DNA: TGCGCCAGTGCAATGCAGGCGCCGTCTAGTAGCACTGAAGCTTTCTTT. Protein: CASAMQAPSSSTEAFF.

This clonotype was counted at least ten times. The chain employs TRBV20-1 and TRBJ2-3; TRBD2 matches 11 bases. J gave up 4 bases and V 3 bases, and 3 bases lay outside the gene matches. Germline V gives CDR1 DFQATT, CDR2 SNEGSKA (reference sequence). The length of the CDR3 is 14 residues. Here the CDR3 DNA reads TGCAGTGCTAGTAGCGGGAGGGCGCCAGATACGCAGTATTTT. The encoded protein is CSASSGRAPDTQYF.

This clonotype came up a few times. The CDR3: CASSDRVTGRDEQFF. In nucleotides, the CDR3 is TGTGCCAGCAGTGACCGGGTGACAGGGAGGGATGAGCAGTTCTTC. V usage is TRBV6-2 or TRBV6-3 and J usage is TRBJ2-1; D is possibly TRBD1 or TRBD2 (7 bases each). V was trimmed by 5 bases and J by 8 bases, leaving 19 bases between them. The CDR3 consists of 15 residues. Germline lookup yields CDR1 MNHEY and CDR2 SVGEGT.

This clonotype showed up many times. The J gene is TRBJ1-2, the V gene TRBV15; a weak D match, TRBD1 (5 bases). The CDR3 contains 13 residues. With 3 bases removed from V and 4 bases from J, the gap between germline ends came to 9 bases. CDR1 is LNHNV and CDR2 is YYDKDF in the germline V gene (reference sequence). CDR3 sequence reads: CATSRGDLYGYTF. CDR3 nucleotide sequence: TGTGCCACCAGCAGGGGGGACCTCTATGGCTACACCTTC.

This clonotype was counted many times. V and J are TRBV28 and TRBJ2-5; D gene ambiguous. The V gene lost 4 bases and the J gene lost 1 base, with 13 bases spanning the gap. The CDR3 covers 15 residues. Germline lookup yields CDR1 MDHEN and CDR2 SYDVKM. As DNA, the CDR3 is TGTGCCAGCAGTTCGGACCGTAGTTTCCAAGAGACCCAGTACTTC. Amino acids: CASSSDRSFQETQYF. The full variable domain, completed using reference TRBV28 and TRBJ2-5, is DVKVTQSSRYLVKRTGEKVFLECVQDMDHENMFWYRQDPGLGLRLIYFSYDVKMKEKGDIPEGYSVSREKKERFSLILESASTNQTSMYLCASSSDRSFQETQYFGPGTRLLVL.

This clonotype occurred a few times. This rearrangement joins TRBV7-8 to TRBJ2-7, with D uncertain. The CDR3 extends over 13 amino acids. Germline V CDR1 and CDR2: SGHVS, FQNEAQ. V lost 5 bases to trimming and J lost 4 bases, with 12 bases between them. As DNA, the CDR3 is TGTGCCAGCAGCCCGAAGTTTGGTTACGAGCAGTACTTC. Translated: CASSPKFGYEQYF.

This clonotype was counted only a few times. This chain joins TRBV30 and TRBJ2-2, with 8 bases matching TRBD1. CDR3 length equals 14 residues. Germline CDR1 and CDR2: GTSNPN and SVGIG (reference sequence). The V gene end was trimmed by 5 bases and the J gene end by 2 bases; junction bases not matched to a gene: 4. The CDR3 DNA sequence: TGTGCCTGGGTACAGGGGGGAAACACCGGGGAGCTGTTTTTT. This codes for CAWVQGGNTGELFF.

The chain recombines TRBV4-1 with TRBJ2-7; 8 bases map to TRBD2. V shed 4 bases, J shed 4 bases, and the junction held 12 bases outside the gene matches. CDR1 MGHRA and CDR2 YSYEKL come from the germline V gene. The CDR3 has 16 amino acids. The DNA for the CDR3 is TGCGCCAGCAGCCCTAAGCGGAGCGGGAGCGTATACGAGCAGTACTTC. It codes for CASSPKRSGSVYEQYF.

The V call is TRBV19, the J call TRBJ1-2; maybe TRBD1 (5 bases). Germline-derived CDR1 and CDR2 are LNHDA and SQIVND (reference sequence). Trimming took 4 bases from V and 0 from J, leaving 12 bases between them. The CDR3 covers 15 residues. The DNA of the CDR3 is TGTGCCAGTAGTAAAGAACAGGAGACTAACTATGGCTACACCTTC. This encodes CASSKEQETNYGYTF.

This clonotype was counted only a few times. The junction shows a germline mismatch at one end, possibly a read error. This chain joins TRBV7-7 and TRBJ2-1, with D perhaps TRBD1 or TRBD2 (5 bases each). This CDR3 region has 14 residues. The germline V gene has CDR1 SSHAT and CDR2 FNYEAQ (reference sequence). The CDR3 sequence: CASSLDPGSNEQFF. Written as DNA, the CDR3 is TGTGCTAGCAGCTTAGATCCAGGGAGCAATGAGCAGTTCTTC.

This clonotype was detected many times. CDR3 in amino acids: CASSRWGQPETQYF. CDR3 bases: TGTGCCAGCAGCCGTTGGGGACAACCAGAGACCCAGTACTTC. The chain is built from TRBV9 and TRBJ2-5, with D maybe TRBD1 (6 bases). This CDR3 comprises 14 residues. Trimming took 4 bases from V and 4 from J, leaving 14 bases between them. Germline lookup yields CDR1 SGDLS and CDR2 YYNGEE.

The chain is built from TRBV29-1 and TRBJ2-4; 7 bases line up with TRBD2. V dropped 7 bases and J dropped 8; count of bases not matched to a gene: 2. The CDR3 covers 10 residues. Germline CDR1 SQVTM, CDR2 ANQGSEA. The chain's CDR3 is CSAREDIQYF. In nucleotides, the CDR3 is TGCAGCGCCCGGGAGGACATTCAGTACTTC.